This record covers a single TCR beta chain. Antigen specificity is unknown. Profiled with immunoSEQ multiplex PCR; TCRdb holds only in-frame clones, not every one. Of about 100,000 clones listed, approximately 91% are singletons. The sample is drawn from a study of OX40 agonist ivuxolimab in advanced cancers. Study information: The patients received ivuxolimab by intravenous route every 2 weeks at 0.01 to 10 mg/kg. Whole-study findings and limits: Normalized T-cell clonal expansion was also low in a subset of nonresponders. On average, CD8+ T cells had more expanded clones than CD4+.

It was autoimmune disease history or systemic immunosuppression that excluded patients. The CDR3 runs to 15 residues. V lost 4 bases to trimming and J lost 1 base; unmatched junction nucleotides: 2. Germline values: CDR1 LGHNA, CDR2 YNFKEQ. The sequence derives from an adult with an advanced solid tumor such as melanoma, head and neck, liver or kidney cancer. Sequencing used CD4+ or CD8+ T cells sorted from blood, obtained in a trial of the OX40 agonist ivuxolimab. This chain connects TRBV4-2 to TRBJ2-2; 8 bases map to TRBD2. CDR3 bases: TGTGCCAGCAGCCTTAGCGGGGTGAACACCGGGGAGCTGTTTTTT. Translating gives CASSLSGVNTGELFF.